Sequencing of this T cell receptor beta chain was carried out in a study of cytomegalovirus exposure and HLA in healthy donors. Study-level points and caveats: Diagnosis of cytomegalovirus status made by the classifier reportedly showed high specificity and sensitivity. In an earlier analysis, most TCR beta V segments were productive about 87% or about 30% of the time. Later on, a genetic analysis was performed. It linked a missense variant in DCLRE1C with V- and J-gene trimming of TCR beta.

The germline V gene has CDR1 MNHEY and CDR2 SVGAGI. This CDR3 comprises 13 residues. Germline trimming cut 6 bases from V and 4 bases from J; bases unmatched to any gene: 3. PCR involved 60 Vbeta and 13 Jbeta primers. Sequenced by immunoSEQ multiplex PCR; TCRdb stores in-frame clones only, minus some. The sample has some 100,000 clones; over 65% are singletons. Donors in the study were healthy people who gave bone marrow. A note on this clone: Its cognate antigen is unknown.

J is TRBJ1-3 and V is TRBV6-5, with TRBD1 matching 7 bases. Input material: PBMCs. The origin of this receptor is a woman aged 50 to 65 in good health and CMV-seropositive. The CDR3 sequence is CASSVTGGNTIYF. The CDR3 region has the DNA TGTGCCAGCAGCGTGACAGGGGGAAACACCATATATTTT.